The 12 T cell receptor beta chains below all came from one sample that was sequenced in a study of shared clonotypes between healthy human individuals. The method was immunoSEQ multiplex PCR; TCRdb's version includes in-frame clones alone and lacks a portion of them. The table lists some 2,400,000 clones, approximately 94% of them singletons, with roughly 0.13% in the top ten. The sequencing input was naive CD4+ T cells sorted from blood. Sample subset: CD45RA+ positively selected. The receptors here all came from a man younger than 30 in good health.

This rearrangement joins TRBV21-1 to TRBJ2-1; the D segment call TRBD2 is taken from the table without a DNA check. TRBV21-1 is labeled a pseudogene. CDR3 length equals 16 residues. This chain's CDR3 is CASRARLHHSDNEQFF. In nucleotides, the CDR3 is TGTGCCAGCAGAGCGCGGCTACACCATTCCGACAATGAGCAGTTCTTC.

This clone has just one count. CDR3 in DNA: TGCGCCAGCAGCTGGGACGTGGGGAGTGAAGCTTTCTTT. This codes for CASSWDVGSEAFF. The chain uses TRBV5-1 and TRBJ1-1, with a possible D match to TRBD1 (5 bases). Germline-derived CDR1 and CDR2 are SGHRS and YFSETQ. Between the trimmed V and J ends, which lost 3 bases and 7 bases, there was a span of 13 bases. The CDR3 runs to 13 residues.

This chain uses TRBV5-6 with TRBJ2-3; 12 bases agree with TRBD2. The germline V gene encodes CDR1 SGHDT and CDR2 YYEEEE. With 0 bases clipped from V and 2 bases from J, the junction kept 7 bases outside the gene matches. The CDR3 runs to 18 residues. The CDR3: CASSLAILAGGYTDTQYF. Written as DNA, the CDR3 is TGTGCCAGCAGCTTGGCAATTCTAGCGGGGGGGTACACAGATACGCAGTATTTT.

V and J are TRBV6-4 and TRBJ2-3; the match to TRBD2 covers 8 bases. CDR3 size: 14 residues. Looked up from germline, CDR1 is MRHNA and CDR2 is SNTAGT. With V trimmed by 3 bases and J by 8 bases, 7 bases remained unmatched. CDR3 in DNA: TGTGCCAGCAGTGAGCAGCGGGAGTCTGCTACGCAGTATTTT. Translating gives CASSEQRESATQYF.

The gene calls are TRBV5-1 and TRBJ1-6; possible D gene TRBD1, 5 bases. Germline CDR1 is SGHRS and CDR2 is YFSETQ. V lost 0 bases and J lost 0, with 13 bases in between. The CDR3 spans 18 residues. CDR3 sequence: CASSLDGGLASYNSPLHF. Written as DNA, the CDR3 is TGCGCCAGCAGCTTGGACGGGGGACTAGCCTCCTATAATTCACCCCTCCACTTT.

This clone occurred once. The V gene is TRBV11-2, the J gene TRBJ2-7; 7 positions agree with TRBD2. With V trimmed by 5 bases and J by 2 bases, 12 bases remained unmatched. The CDR3 sequence is 16 residues long. The germline gives CDR1 SGHAT, CDR2 FQNNGV. CDR3 DNA: TGTGCCAGCAGCCCTAGCCCACTAGCGTCGGCCTACGAGCAGTACTTC. Encoded protein: CASSPSPLASAYEQYF.

V is TRBV7-2 and J is TRBJ2-1, with 9 bases matching TRBD2. The V gene end was trimmed by 3 bases and the J gene end by 0 bases; junction bases not matched to a gene: 6. There are 17 residues in the CDR3. Germline CDR1 SGHTA, CDR2 FQGNSA. CDR3 residues: CASSLTGTSFSYNEQFF. The CDR3 DNA reads TGTGCCAGCAGCTTGACCGGGACTAGCTTCTCCTACAATGAGCAGTTCTTC.

V is TRBV2 and J is TRBJ1-1, with 8 nucleotides matching TRBD1. The junction had 10 bases not matched to a gene; V was cut back by 2 bases and J by 5 bases. Germline CDR1 and CDR2: SNHLY and FYNNEI. This CDR3 contains 16 residues. This CDR3 reads CASSERAGGGRTEAFF. CDR3 sequence (DNA): TGTGCCAGCAGTGAACGGGCAGGGGGCGGTAGAACTGAAGCTTTCTTT.

This chain uses TRBV28 with TRBJ1-2; D unclear. V lost 3 bases to trimming and J lost 4 bases, with 9 bases between them. The CDR3 sequence is 13 residues long. The V gene's germline CDR1 is MDHEN and CDR2 SYDVKM. The CDR3 DNA is TGTGCCAGCAGTTTGGTCCAGCCCTATGGCTACACCTTC. Translation: CASSLVQPYGYTF.

CDR3: CASTDRSSYNSPLHF. The DNA of the CDR3 is TGTGCCAGCACCGACCGCAGCTCCTATAATTCACCCCTCCACTTT. The rearrangement uses TRBV2 and TRBJ1-6; D is unresolved. Trimming left V 7 bases short and J 0 bases short, with 10 bases between. Germline loops: CDR1 SNHLY, CDR2 FYNNEI. The CDR3 is 15 amino acids.

The rearrangement links TRBV7-2 to TRBJ1-1; D is ambiguous. The CDR3 length is 12 residues. The germline V gene encodes CDR1 SGHTA and CDR2 FQGNSA. V was pared by 5 bases and J by 7 bases, with 11 bases between. The CDR3 protein is CASSINLGEAFF. CDR3 DNA sequence: TGTGCCAGCAGCATAAATTTGGGTGAAGCTTTCTTT.

The V call is TRBV28, the J call TRBJ1-3; possibly TRBD1 for D (5 bases). This CDR3 is built from 16 residues. Trimming took 3 bases from V and 0 from J, leaving 12 bases between them. Per the germline V gene, CDR1 is MDHEN and CDR2 is SYDVKM. CDR3 region: CASSFLGVGSGNTIYF. Written as DNA, the CDR3 is TGTGCCAGCAGTTTCCTAGGGGTCGGCTCTGGAAACACCATATATTTT.